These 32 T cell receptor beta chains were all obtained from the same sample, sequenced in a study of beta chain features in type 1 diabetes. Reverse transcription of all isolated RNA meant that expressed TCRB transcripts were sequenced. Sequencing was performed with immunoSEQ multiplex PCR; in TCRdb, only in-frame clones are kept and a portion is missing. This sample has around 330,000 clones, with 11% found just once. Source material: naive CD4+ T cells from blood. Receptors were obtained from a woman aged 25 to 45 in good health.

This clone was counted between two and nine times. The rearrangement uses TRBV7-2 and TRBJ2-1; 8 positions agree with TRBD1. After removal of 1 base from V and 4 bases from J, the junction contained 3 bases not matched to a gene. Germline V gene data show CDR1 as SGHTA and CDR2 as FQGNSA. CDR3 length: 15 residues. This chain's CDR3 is CASSLGQGLYNEQFF. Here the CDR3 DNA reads TGTGCCAGCAGCTTAGGACAGGGGTTGTACAATGAGCAGTTCTTC.

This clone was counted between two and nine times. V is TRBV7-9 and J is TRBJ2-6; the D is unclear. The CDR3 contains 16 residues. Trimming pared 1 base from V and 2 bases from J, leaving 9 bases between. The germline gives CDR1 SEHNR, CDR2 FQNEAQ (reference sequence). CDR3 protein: CASSLGLQAGANVLTF. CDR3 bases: TGTGCCAGCAGCTTAGGCTTGCAGGCTGGGGCCAACGTCCTGACTTTC. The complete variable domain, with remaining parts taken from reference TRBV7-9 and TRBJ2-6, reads DTGVSQNPRHKITKRGQNVTFRCDPISEHNRLYWYRQTLGQGPEFLTYFQNEAQLEKSRLLSDRFSAERPKGSFSTLEIQRTEQGDSAMYLCASSLGLQAGANVLTFGAGSRLTVL.

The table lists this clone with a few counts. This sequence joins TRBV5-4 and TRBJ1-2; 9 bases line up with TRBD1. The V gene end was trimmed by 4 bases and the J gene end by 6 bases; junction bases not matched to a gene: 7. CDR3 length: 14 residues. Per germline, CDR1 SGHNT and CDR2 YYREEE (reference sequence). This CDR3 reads CASSLGTGIHGYTF. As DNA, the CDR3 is TGTGCCAGCAGCCTTGGGACAGGGATACATGGCTACACCTTC.

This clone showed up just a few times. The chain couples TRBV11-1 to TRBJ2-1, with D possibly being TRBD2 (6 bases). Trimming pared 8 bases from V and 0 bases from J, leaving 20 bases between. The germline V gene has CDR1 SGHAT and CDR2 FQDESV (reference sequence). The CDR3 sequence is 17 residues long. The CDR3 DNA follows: TGTGCCAGCGGACCATACGGGGACTTAACCTCCTACAATGAGCAGTTCTTC. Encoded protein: CASGPYGDLTSYNEQFF.

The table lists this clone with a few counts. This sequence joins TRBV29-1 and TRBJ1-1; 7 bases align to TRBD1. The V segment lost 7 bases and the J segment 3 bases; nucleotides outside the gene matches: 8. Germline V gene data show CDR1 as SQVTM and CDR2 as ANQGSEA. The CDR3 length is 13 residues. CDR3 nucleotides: TGCAGCGGGAGACAGGGTACCGACACTGAAGCTTTCTTT. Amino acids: CSGRQGTDTEAFF.

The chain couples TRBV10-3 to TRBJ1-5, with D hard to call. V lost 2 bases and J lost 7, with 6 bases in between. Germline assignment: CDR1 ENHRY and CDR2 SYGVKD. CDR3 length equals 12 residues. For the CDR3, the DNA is TGTGCCATCAGTGAGGGAGCCCAGCCCCAGCATTTT. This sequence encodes CAISEGAQPQHF.

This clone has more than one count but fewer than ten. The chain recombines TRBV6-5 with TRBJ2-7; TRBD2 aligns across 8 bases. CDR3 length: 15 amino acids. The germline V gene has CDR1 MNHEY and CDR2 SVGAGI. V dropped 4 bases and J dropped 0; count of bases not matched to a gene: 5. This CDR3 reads CASSSSGTSSYEQYF. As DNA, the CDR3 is TGTGCCAGCAGTTCGTCCGGGACTAGCTCCTACGAGCAGTACTTC.

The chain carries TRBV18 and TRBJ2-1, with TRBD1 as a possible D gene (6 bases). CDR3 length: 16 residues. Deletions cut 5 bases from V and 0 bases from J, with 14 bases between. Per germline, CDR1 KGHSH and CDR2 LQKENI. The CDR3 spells CASSDQGQSSYNEQFF. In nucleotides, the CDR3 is TGTGCCAGCTCAGACCAAGGACAGAGCTCCTACAATGAGCAGTTCTTC.

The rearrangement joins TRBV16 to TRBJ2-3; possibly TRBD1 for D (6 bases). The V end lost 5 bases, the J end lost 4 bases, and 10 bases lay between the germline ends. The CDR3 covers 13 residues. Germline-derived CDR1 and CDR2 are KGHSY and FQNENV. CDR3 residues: CASSYAGADTQYF. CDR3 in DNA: TGTGCCAGCAGCTACGCAGGGGCAGATACGCAGTATTTT.

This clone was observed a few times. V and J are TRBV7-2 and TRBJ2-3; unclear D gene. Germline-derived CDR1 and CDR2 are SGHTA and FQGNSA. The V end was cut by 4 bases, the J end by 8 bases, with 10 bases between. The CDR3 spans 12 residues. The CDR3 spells CASSSSPSTQYF. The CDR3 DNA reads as TGTGCCAGCAGCTCAAGCCCATCTACGCAGTATTTT.

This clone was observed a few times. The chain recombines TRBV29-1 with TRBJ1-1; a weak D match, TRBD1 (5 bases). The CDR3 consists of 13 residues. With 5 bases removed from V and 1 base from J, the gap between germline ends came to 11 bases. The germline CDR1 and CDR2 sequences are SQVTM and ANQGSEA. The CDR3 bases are TGCAGCGTTACTACAGGTCGGAACACTGAAGCTTTCTTT. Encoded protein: CSVTTGRNTEAFF.

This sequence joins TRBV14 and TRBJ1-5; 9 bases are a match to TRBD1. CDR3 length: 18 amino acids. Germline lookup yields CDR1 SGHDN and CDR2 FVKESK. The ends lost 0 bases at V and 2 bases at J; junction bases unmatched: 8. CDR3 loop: CASSQDARTGVGNQPQHF. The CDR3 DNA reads TGTGCCAGCAGCCAAGATGCCCGGACAGGGGTTGGCAATCAGCCCCAGCATTTT.

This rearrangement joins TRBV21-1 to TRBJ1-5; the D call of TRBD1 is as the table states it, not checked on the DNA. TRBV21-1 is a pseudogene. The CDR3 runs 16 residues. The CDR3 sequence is CASSKGQPNSNQPQHF. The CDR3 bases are TGTGCCAGCAGCAAAGGACAGCCGAATAGCAATCAGCCCCAGCATTTT.

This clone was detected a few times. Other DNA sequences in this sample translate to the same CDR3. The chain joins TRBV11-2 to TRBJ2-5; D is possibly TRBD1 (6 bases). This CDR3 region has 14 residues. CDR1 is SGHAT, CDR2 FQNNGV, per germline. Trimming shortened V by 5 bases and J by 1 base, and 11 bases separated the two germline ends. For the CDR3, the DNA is TGTGCCAGCAGCCCACAGGGCCTCCAAGAGACCCAGTACTTC. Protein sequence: CASSPQGLQETQYF.

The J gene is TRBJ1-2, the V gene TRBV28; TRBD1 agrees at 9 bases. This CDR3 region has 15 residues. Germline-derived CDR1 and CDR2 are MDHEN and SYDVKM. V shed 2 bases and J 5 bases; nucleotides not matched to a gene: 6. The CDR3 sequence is CASSLRTGDWYGYTF. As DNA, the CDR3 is TGTGCCAGCAGTTTAAGGACAGGGGATTGGTATGGCTACACCTTC.

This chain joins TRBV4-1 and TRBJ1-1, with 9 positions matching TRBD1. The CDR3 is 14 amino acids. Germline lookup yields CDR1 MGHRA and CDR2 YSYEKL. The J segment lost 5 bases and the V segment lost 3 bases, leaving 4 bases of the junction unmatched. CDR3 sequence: CASSHADRGTEAFF. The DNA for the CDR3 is TGCGCCAGCAGCCATGCTGACAGGGGGACTGAAGCTTTCTTT.

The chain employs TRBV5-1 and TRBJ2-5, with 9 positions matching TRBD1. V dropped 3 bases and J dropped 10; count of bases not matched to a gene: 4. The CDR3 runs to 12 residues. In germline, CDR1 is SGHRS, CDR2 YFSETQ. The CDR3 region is CASSWGQGIQYF. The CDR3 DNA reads TGCGCCAGCAGCTGGGGACAGGGAATCCAGTACTTC.

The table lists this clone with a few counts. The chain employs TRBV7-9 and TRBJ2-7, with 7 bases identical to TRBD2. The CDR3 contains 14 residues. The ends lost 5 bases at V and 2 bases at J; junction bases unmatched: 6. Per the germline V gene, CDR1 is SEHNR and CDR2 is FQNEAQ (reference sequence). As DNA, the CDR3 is TGTGCCAGCAGCCCTTCCGGGACTACCTACGAGCAGTACTTC. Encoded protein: CASSPSGTTYEQYF.

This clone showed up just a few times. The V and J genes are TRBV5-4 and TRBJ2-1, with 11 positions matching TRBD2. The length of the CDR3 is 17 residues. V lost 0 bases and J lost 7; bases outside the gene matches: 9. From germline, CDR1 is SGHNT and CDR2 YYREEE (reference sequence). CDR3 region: CASSLAKLAGVGNEQFF. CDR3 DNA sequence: TGTGCCAGCAGCTTGGCAAAACTAGCGGGAGTCGGGAATGAGCAGTTCTTC.

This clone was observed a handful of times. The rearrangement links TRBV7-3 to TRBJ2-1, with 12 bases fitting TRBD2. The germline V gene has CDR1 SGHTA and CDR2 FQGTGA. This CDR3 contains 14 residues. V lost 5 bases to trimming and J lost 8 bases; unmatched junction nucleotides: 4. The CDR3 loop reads CASSPGTSGHEQFF. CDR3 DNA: TGTGCCAGCAGCCCAGGGACTAGCGGGCATGAGCAGTTCTTC.

The CDR3, as DNA: TGTGCCAGCAGCTGGACTAGCGGGAGCCTTAACACCGGGGAGCTGTTTTTT. Amino acids: CASSWTSGSLNTGELFF. J is TRBJ2-2 and V is TRBV2; 13 bases agree with TRBD2. Germline V gene lookup returns CDR1 SNHLY and CDR2 FYNNEI. The ends lost 6 bases at V and 2 bases at J; junction bases unmatched: 6. The CDR3 loop spans 17 amino acids.

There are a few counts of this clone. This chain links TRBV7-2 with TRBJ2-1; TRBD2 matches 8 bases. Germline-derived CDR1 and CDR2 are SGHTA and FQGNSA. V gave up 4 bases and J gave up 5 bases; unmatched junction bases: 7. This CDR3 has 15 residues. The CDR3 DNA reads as TGTGCCAGCAGCTCCAGACTAGCGCAAGACAATGAGCAGTTCTTC. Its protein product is CASSSRLAQDNEQFF.

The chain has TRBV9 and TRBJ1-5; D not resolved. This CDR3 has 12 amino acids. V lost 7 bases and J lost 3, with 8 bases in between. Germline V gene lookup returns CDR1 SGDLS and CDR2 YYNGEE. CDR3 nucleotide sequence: TGTGCCAGCGGGCAGGACAATCAGCCCCAGCATTTT. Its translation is CASGQDNQPQHF.

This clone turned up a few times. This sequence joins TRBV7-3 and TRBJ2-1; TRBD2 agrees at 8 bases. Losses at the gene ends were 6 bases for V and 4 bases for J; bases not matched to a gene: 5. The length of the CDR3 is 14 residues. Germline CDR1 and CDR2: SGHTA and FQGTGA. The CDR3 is CASSSGLEYNEQFF. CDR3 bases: TGTGCCAGCAGTTCGGGACTAGAGTACAATGAGCAGTTCTTC.

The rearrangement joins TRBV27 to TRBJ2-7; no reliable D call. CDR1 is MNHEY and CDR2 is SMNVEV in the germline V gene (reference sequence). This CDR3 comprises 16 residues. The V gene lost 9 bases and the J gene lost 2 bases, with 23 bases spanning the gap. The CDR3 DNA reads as TGTGCCAGTTCCTCGGTAGGCGGAGAAACACCCTACGAGCAGTACTTC. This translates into CASSSVGGETPYEQYF.

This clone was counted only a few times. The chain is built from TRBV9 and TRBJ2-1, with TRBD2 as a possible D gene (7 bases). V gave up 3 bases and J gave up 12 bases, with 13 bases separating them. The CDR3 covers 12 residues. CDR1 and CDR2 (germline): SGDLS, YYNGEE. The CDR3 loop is CASSEGGLLQFF. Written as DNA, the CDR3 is TGTGCCAGCAGCGAGGGGGGGCTCCTGCAGTTCTTC.

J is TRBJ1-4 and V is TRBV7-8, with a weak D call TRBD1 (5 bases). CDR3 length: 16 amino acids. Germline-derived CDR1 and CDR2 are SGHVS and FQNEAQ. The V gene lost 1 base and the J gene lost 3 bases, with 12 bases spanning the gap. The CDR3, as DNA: TGTGCCAGCAGCTTAGATCGAGACAGCGCTAATGAAAAACTGTTTTTT. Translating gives CASSLDRDSANEKLFF.

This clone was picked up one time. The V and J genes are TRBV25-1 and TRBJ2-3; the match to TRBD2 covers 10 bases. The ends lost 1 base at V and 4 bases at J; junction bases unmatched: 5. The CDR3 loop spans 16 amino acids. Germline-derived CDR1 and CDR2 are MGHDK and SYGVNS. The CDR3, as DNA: TGTGCCAGCAGTGAATGGGCTAGCGGGAGTCCAGATACGCAGTATTTT. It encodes CASSEWASGSPDTQYF.

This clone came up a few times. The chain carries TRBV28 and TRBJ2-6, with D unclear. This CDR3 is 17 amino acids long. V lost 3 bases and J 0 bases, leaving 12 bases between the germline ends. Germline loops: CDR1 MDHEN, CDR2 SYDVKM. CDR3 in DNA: TGTGCCAGCAGTTTCCGGAGCCTCCTCTCTGGGGCCAACGTCCTGACTTTC. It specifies CASSFRSLLSGANVLTF.

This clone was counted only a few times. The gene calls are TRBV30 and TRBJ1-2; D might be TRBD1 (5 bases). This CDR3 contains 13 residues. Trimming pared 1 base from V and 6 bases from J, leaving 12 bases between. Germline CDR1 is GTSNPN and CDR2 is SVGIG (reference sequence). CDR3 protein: CAWSAGEVNGYTF. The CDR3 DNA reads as TGTGCCTGGAGTGCGGGGGAGGTGAATGGCTACACCTTC.

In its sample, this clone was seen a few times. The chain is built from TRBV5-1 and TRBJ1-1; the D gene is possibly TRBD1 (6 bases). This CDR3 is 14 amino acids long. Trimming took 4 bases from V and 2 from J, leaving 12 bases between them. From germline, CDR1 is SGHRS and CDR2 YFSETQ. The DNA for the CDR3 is TGCGCCAGCAGCACGACAGGAGATAACACTGAAGCTTTCTTT. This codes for CASSTTGDNTEAFF.

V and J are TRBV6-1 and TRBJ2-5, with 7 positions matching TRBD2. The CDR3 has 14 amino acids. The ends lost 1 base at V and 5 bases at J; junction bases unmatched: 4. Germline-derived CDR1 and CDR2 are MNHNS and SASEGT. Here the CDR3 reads CASSEGGRGETQYF. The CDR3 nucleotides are TGTGCCAGCAGTGAAGGGGGGAGGGGCGAGACCCAGTACTTC.